This T cell receptor (beta chain) was observed in a study of OX40 agonist ivuxolimab in advanced cancers. For the study at large: Ivuxolimab, which patients received intravenously every 2 weeks, was dosed at 0.01 to 10 mg/kg.

Study-wide results and caveats: At 0.1 to 3.0 mg/kg, CD4+ and CD8+ blood T cells expanded clonally by week 6.

The CDR3 spans 14 residues. Germline CDR1 SGHKS, CDR2 YYEKEE (reference sequence). Trimming stripped 3 bases from V and 2 bases from J, with 8 bases between. TCRdb's table, derived via immunoSEQ multiplex PCR, lists solely in-frame clones and lacks some. Of tens of thousands of clones listed, roughly four fifths are singletons. As for this clone: Its matching antigen is unknown.

The TCR was taken from an adult with an advanced solid tumor such as melanoma, head and neck, liver or kidney cancer. Sample: CD4+ or CD8+ T cells sorted from blood, taken in a trial of the OX40 agonist ivuxolimab. This chain connects TRBV5-5 to TRBJ2-2, with a tentative D call TRBD2 (5 bases). The CDR3, as DNA: TGTGCCAGCAGCTACTCTAGCAACACCGGGGAGCTGTTTTTT. Protein product: CASSYSSNTGELFF.